This T cell receptor beta chain was sequenced for a study of shared clonotypes between healthy human individuals. All participating donors were Caucasian adults from Nashville, Tennessee. Some clones are missing from TCRdb's copy, which holds only in-frame ones; the method was immunoSEQ multiplex PCR. Here the sample spans some 2 million clones, approximately 95% being singletons. Study-wide findings and caveats: Four donors showed sharing of approximately 5% of naive CD4 clonotypes.

Details on this clone: Antigen specificity is unknown.

V shed 1 base, J shed 9 bases, and the junction held 7 bases outside the gene matches. From germline, CDR1 is SQVTM and CDR2 ANQGSEA. The CDR3 spans 13 residues. This receptor was identified in a man aged 18 to 29 in good health. The V call is TRBV29-1, the J call TRBJ2-5; TRBD1 aligns across 8 bases. Sequences were obtained from naive CD4+ T cells sorted from blood. Subset meaning: CD45RA+ positively selected. The CDR3, as DNA: TGCAGCGTTGAAGGGGACAGGCAAGGGTCCCAGTACTTC. It is translated as CSVEGDRQGSQYF.